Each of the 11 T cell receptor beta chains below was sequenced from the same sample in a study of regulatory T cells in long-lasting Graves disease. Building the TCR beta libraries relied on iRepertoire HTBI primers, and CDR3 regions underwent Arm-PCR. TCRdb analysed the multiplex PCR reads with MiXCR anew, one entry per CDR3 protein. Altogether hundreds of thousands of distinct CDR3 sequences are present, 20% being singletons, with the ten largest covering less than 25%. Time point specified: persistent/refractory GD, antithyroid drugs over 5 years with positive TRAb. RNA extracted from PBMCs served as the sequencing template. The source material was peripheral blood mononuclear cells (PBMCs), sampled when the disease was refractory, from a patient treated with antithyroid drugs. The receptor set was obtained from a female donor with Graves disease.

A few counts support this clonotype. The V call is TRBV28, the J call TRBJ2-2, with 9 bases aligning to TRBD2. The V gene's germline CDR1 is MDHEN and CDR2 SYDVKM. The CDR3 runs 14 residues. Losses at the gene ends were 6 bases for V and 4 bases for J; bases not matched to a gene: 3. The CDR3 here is CASSTSGLTGELFF. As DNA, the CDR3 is TGTGCCAGCAGCACTAGCGGGCTCACCGGGGAGCTGTTTTTT.

The CDR3 loop reads CASSQGPNNEKLFF. CDR3 DNA sequence: TGCGCCAGCAGCCAAGGACCGAATAATGAAAAACTGTTTTTT. The chain uses TRBV4-1 and TRBJ1-4; D gene ambiguous. There are 14 residues in the CDR3. The ends were cut back, 1 base at V and 4 bases at J, with 7 bases in the middle. Germline V CDR1 and CDR2: MGHRA, YSYEKL.

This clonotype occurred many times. This CDR3 is CASSSPGDQETQYF. CDR3 coding DNA: TGTGCCAGCAGTTCCCCAGGAGACCAAGAGACCCAGTACTTC. The V call is TRBV27, the J call TRBJ2-5; no clear D gene. Germline CDR1 reads MNHEY; CDR2 reads SMNVEV (reference sequence). The V end was cut by 4 bases, the J end by 0 bases, with 9 bases between. This CDR3 contains 14 residues.

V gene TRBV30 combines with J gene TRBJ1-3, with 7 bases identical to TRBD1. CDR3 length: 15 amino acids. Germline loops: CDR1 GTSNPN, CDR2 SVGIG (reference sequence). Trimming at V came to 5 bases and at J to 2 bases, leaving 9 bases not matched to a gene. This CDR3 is CAWGRDRATGNTIYF. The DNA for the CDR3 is TGTGCCTGGGGGAGAGACAGGGCCACTGGAAACACCATATATTTT.

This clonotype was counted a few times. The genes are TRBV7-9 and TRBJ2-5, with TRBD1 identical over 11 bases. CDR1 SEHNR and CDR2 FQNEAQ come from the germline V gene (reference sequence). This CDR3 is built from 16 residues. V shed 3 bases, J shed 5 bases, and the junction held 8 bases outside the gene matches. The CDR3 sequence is CASSFGQGAAGETQYF. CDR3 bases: TGTGCCAGCAGCTTCGGACAGGGGGCAGCCGGGGAGACCCAGTACTTC.

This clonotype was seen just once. CDR3 loop: CATGGQSNTGELFF. As DNA, the CDR3 is TGTGCCACCGGGGGGCAGTCGAACACCGGGGAGCTGTTTTTT. The chain is built from TRBV19 and TRBJ2-2, with D tentatively TRBD2 (7 bases). The V end was cut by 10 bases, the J end by 0 bases, with 12 bases between. The CDR3 extends over 14 amino acids. Per the germline V gene, CDR1 is LNHDA and CDR2 is SQIVND (reference sequence).

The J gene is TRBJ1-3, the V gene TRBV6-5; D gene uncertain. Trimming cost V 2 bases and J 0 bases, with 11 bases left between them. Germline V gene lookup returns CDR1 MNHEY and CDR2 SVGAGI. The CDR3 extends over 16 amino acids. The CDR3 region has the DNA TGTGCCAGCAGTTACGTTCCCCTGAGCTCTGGAAACACCATATATTTT. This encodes CASSYVPLSSGNTIYF.

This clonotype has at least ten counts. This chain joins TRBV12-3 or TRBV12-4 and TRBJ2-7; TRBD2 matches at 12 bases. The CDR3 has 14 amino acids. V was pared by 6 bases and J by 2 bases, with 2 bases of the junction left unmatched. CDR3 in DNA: TGTGCCAGCAGCCGGACTAGCGGGACCTACGAGCAGTACTTC. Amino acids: CASSRTSGTYEQYF.

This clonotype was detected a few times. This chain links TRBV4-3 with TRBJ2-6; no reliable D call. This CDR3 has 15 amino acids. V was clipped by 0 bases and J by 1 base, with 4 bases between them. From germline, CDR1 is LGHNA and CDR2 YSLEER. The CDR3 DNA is TGCGCCAGCAGCCAAGAGTGGTCTGGGGCCAACGTCCTGACTTTC. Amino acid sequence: CASSQEWSGANVLTF.

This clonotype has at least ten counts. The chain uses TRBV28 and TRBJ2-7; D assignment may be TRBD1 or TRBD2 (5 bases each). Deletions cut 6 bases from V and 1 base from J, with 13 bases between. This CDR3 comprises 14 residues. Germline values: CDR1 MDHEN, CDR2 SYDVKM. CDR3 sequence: CASRTRELSYEQYF. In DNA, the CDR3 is TGTGCCAGCAGAACCAGGGAGCTTTCCTACGAGCAGTACTTC.

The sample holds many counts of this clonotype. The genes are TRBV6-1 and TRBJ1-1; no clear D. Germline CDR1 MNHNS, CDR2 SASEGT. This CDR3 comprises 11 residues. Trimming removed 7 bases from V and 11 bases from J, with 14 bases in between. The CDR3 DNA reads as TGTGCCAGCATCCAAAGGGCAGAGGCTTTCTTT. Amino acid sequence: CASIQRAEAFF.